This T cell receptor beta chain was profiled in a study of human CD4 T cells and Enterobacteriaceae. The V gene's germline CDR1 is SNHLY and CDR2 FYNNEI. V lost 7 bases and J lost 0; bases outside the gene matches: 8. The CDR3 length is 18 residues. Sorting took every CD4+ cell except CD45RA+CCR7+CD95- naive cells, reaching over 95% purity. Sorted cells lacked CD8+, CD14+, CD16+, CD56+, CD19+ and CD25-bright cells. Detection sensitivity for ex vivo total memory CD4+ was one cell in 200,000. This table comes from immunoSEQ multiplex PCR, and its TCRdb copy is limited to in-frame clones, with some not included. This table has 27,000 or so clones, 70% to 90% appearing once.

Material for sequencing was memory CD4+ T cells from blood. The TCR comes from a human donor in good health. The gene calls are TRBV2 and TRBJ2-1, with 14 bases matching TRBD2. The CDR3 DNA sequence: TGTGCCAGCATTCCGGGACTAGCGGGAGCTAGCTCCTACAATGAGCAGTTCTTC. Translating it yields CASIPGLAGASSYNEQFF.